This T cell receptor (beta chain) came from a study of GPR56 and killer-like receptors on CD4 memory cells (dated by TCRdb to between 2017 and 2020). About the investigation overall: The study proposed that the stepwise gain of KLRB1, KLRG1, GPR56 and finally KLRF1 marks human CD4+ memory T-cell differentiation and cytokine production potential. The healthy blood donors were described in the study as age-matched to the liver disease patients, whose median age was nearly 70 years. What the research found in general, with its limitations: TCR repertoires overlapped especially between the late populations 4 and 5, and partly population 3. Low clonal frequency was observed in the marker-negative population, and a progressive increase in clonal frequency, with a corresponding decrease in TCRbeta diversity, was observed along the proposed pathway. Diversity and similarity analyses were restricted to the 100 most expanded clones per population rather than full repertoires. The authors took the finding that clones dominating late populations 4 and 5 were also present in early populations 1 and 2 as evidence for linear differentiation.

Before TCRbeta sequencing, fluorescence-activated cell sorting was used to enrich five KLR/GPR56-defined CD4+ populations. TCRbeta repertoires of five CD4+ T-cell subsets defined by KLRB1, KLRG1, GPR56 and KLRF1 expression were sequenced to test a linear memory differentiation pathway. TCR-sequenced cells came from peripheral blood of healthy control individuals, reported as five donors in the TCRbeta analysis figure. Heparinized peripheral blood was collected, and every sample was processed within one hour of retrieval. Blood was diluted 1:2 in PBS, and peripheral blood mononuclear cells were then isolated from the diluted blood at room temperature by Biocoll density gradient centrifugation. Before flow sorting, freshly isolated PBMCs underwent magnetic sorting with anti-CD4 MicroBeads to enrich CD4+ T cells. A BD FACSAria II was used to sort CD4+ T cells enriched from PBMCs of healthy donors according to marker expression. For surface staining, the researchers used Miltenyi Biotec antibodies: anti-KLRB1 clone 191B8, anti-KLRF1 clone 4A4.D10 and anti-KLRG1 clone REA261.

The run used an Illumina HiSeq 2500. For construction of sequencing libraries, the recombined TCRbeta locus was amplified according to a previously published PCR protocol. For the original study's pipeline: Any read whose average quality score fell below 30 was discarded, and IMSEQ was used to process the reads that remained. Each clonotype was defined by the combination of Vbeta gene, Jbeta gene and CDR3 amino acid sequence. Repertoire overlap between populations was quantified with the Morisita-Horn index computed on the top 100 expanded clones. Renyi diversity profiles calculated on the top 100 expanded clones were used to evaluate clonal diversity. TCRdb reanalyzed the reads, keeping one entry per CDR3 protein sequence and omitting DNA. V and J calls and clone size were set by TCRdb, not the authors. The table for this sample lists about 1,400 distinct CDR3 sequences. The top ten constitute about 13% of the sample.

By frequency, this clonotype is large (0.1 to 1%), with no count recorded. Its antigen is not yet known. The receptor was derived from a human donor in good health. Material for sequencing was memory CD4+ T cells from blood.

The CDR3 reads as follows: CSGRTGADYGYTF. The V and J segments used are TRBV29-1 and TRBJ1-2; TCRdb's D call, TRBD1, is unchecked because there is no DNA. CDR1 and CDR2, looked up from the germline V gene, are SQVTM and ANQGSEA. Its CDR3 holds 13 amino acids, cysteine through phenylalanine. No DNA is given. Full variable domain (CDR3 extended with the reference TRBV29-1 and TRBJ1-2 proteins): SAVISQKPSRDICQRGTSLTIQCQVDSQVTMMFWYRQQPGQSLTLIATANQGSEATYESGFVIDKFPISRPNLTFSTLTVSNMSPEDSSIYLCSGRTGADYGYTFGSGTRLTVV.